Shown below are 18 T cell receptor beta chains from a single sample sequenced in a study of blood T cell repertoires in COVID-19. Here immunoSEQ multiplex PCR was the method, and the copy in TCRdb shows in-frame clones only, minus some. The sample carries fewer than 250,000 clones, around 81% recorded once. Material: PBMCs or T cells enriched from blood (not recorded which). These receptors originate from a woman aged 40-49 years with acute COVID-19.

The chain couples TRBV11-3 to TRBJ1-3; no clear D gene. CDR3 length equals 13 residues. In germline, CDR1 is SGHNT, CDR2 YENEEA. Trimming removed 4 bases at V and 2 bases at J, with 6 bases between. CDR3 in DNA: TGTGCCAGCAGCTCCGGGGCTGGAAACACCATATATTTT. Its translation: CASSSGAGNTIYF.

The CDR3 nucleotides are TGTGCCAGCACCATTTCTGGAAACACCATATATTTT. Its protein product is CASTISGNTIYF. J is TRBJ1-3 and V is TRBV6-1; D not certain. The V and J ends lost 7 bases and 1 base respectively, with 5 bases between them. The germline V gene encodes CDR1 MNHNS and CDR2 SASEGT. There are 12 residues in the CDR3.

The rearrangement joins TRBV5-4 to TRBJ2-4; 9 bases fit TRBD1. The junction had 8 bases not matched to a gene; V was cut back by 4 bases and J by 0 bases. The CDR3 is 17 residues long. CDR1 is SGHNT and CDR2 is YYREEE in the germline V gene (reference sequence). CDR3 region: CASSLGQGIVAKNIQYF. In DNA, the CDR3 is TGTGCCAGCAGCCTGGGACAGGGAATCGTAGCCAAAAACATTCAGTACTTC.

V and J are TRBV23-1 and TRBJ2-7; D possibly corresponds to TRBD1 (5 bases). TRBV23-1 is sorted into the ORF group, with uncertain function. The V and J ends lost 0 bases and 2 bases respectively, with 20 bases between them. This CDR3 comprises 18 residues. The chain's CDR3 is CASSQSSEADTLTYEQYF. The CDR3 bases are TGCGCCAGCAGTCAATCGTCTGAGGCGGACACCCTAACCTACGAGCAGTACTTC.

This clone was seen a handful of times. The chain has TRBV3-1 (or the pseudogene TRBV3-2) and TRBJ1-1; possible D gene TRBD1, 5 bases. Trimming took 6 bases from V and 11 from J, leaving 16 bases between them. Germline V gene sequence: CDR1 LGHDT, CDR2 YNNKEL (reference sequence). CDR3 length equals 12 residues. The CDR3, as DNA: TGTGCCAGCAGTCAGATGGCAGGGTGGGCTTTCTTT. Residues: CASSQMAGWAFF.

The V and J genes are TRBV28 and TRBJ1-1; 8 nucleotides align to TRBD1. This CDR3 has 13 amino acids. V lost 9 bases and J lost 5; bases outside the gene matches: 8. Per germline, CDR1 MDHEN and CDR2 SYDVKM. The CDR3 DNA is TGTGCCAGTTATGACAGGGGAAAAACTGAAGCTTTCTTT. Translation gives CASYDRGKTEAFF.

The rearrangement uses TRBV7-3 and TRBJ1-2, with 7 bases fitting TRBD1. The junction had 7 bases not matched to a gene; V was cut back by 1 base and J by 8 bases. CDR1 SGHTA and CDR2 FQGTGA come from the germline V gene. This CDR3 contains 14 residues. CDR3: CASSLNTGADGYTF. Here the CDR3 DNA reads TGTGCCAGCAGCTTAAATACAGGGGCGGACGGCTACACCTTC.

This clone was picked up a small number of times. This chain's CDR3 is CATSRVGQQETQYF. CDR3 DNA: TGTGCCACCAGCAGAGTCGGACAGCAAGAGACCCAGTACTTC. The chain is built from TRBV15 and TRBJ2-5, with D perhaps matching TRBD1 (6 bases). Trimming stripped 1 base from V and 2 bases from J, with 8 bases between. Germline V gives CDR1 LNHNV, CDR2 YYDKDF (reference sequence). The CDR3 runs to 14 residues.

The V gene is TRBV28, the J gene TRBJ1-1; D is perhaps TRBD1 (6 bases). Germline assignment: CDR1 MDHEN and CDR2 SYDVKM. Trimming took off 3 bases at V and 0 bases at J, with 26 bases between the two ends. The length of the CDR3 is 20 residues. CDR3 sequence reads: CASSFTPSTGDPPMNTEAFF. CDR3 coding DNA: TGTGCCAGCAGTTTTACTCCGTCGACAGGCGACCCCCCAATGAACACTGAAGCTTTCTTT.

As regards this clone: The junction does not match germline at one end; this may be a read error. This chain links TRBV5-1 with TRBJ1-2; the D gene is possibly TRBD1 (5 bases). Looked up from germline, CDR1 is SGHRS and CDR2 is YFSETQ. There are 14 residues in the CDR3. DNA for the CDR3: TGCGCCAGCCGCCAGAACCTGGACAAGGAAGGCGCAGTCTTC. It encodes CASRQNLDKEGAVF.

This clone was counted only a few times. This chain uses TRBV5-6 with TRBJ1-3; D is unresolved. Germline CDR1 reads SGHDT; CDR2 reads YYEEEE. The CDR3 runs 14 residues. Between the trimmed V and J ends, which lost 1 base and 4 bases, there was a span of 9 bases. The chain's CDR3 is CASSLWRPGNTIYF. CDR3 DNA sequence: TGTGCCAGCAGCTTGTGGCGGCCGGGAAACACCATATATTTT.

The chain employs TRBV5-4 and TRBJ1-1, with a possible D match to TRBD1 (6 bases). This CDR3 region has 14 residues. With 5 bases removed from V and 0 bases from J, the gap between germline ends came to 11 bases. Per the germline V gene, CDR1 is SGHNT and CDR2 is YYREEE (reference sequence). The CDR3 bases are TGTGCCAGCAGACGGGACACCCTGAACACTGAAGCTTTCTTT. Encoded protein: CASRRDTLNTEAFF.

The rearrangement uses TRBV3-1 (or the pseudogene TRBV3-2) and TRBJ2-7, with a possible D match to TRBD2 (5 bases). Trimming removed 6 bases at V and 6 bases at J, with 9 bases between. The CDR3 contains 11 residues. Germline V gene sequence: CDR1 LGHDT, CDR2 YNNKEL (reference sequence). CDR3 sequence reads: CASSRDFEQYF. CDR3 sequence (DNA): TGTGCCAGCAGTCGGGATTTCGAGCAGTACTTC.

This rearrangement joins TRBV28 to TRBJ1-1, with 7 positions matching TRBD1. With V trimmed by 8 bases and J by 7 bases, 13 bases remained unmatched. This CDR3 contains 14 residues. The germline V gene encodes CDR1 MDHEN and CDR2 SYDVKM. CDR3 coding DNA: TGTGCCAGCGGGGTAACAGGGGATGCGGGTGAAGCTTTCTTT. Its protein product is CASGVTGDAGEAFF.

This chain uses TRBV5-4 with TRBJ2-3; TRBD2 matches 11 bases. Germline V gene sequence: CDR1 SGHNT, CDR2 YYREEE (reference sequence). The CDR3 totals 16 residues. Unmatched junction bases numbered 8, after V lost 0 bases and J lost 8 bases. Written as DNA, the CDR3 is TGTGCCAGCAGCTTGGCTACTAGCGGGGGCATCGCTACGCAGTATTTT. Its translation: CASSLATSGGIATQYF.

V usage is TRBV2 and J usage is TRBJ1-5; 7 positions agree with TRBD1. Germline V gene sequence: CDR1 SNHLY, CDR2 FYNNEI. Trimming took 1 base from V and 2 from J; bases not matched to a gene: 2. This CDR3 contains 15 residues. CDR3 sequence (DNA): TGTGCCAGCAGTGAAGGGACAGGACGCAATCAGCCCCAGCATTTT. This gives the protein CASSEGTGRNQPQHF.

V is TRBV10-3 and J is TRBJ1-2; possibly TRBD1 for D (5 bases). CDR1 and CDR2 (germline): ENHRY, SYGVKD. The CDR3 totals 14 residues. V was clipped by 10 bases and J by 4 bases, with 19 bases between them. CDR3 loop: CATTPVGRGYGYTF. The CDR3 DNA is TGTGCCACAACCCCGGTAGGGAGGGGCTATGGCTACACCTTC.

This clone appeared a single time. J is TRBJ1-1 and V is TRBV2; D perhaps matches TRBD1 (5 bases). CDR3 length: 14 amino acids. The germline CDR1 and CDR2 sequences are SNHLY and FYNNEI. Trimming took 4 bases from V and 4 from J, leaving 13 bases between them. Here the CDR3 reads CASSGQSLGTEAFF. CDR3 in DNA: TGTGCCAGCAGTGGACAGTCTCTGGGCACTGAAGCTTTCTTT.